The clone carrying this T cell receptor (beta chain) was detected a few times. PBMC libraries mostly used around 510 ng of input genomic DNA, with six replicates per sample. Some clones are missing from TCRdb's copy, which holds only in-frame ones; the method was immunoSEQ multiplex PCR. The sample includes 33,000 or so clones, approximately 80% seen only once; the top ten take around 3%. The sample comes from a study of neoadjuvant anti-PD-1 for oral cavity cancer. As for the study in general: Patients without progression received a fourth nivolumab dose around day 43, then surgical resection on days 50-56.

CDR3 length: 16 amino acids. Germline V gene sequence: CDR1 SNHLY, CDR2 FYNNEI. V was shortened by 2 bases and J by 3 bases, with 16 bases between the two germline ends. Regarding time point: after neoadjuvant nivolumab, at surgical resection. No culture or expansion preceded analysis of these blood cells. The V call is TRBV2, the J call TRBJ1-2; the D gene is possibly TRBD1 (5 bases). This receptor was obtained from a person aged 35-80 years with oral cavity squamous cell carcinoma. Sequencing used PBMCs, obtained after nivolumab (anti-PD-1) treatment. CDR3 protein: CASSESVLGTYYGYTF. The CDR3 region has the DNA TGTGCCAGCAGTGAAAGTGTATTAGGGACTTACTATGGCTACACCTTC.